This T cell receptor beta chain was captured in a study of blood T cell repertoires in COVID-19. About the research overall: Researchers got acute and convalescent COVID-19 samples from the United States, Italy and Spain. The analysed material was cDNA or gDNA that came from T cells, B-cell-depleted T cells, or PBMCs.

The J segment lost 7 bases and the V segment lost 7 bases, leaving 10 bases of the junction unmatched. This CDR3 region has 13 residues. The germline CDR1 and CDR2 sequences are SQVTM and ANQGSEA. Assay used: immunoSEQ multiplex PCR; TCRdb lists only in-frame clones, some missing. The sample includes hundreds of thousands of clones, about nine tenths seen only once; the top ten take over 9%. Sequenced input: PBMCs or T cells enriched from blood (not recorded which). The sequence came from a woman between 40 and 50 years old who had recovered from COVID-19. The chain is built from TRBV29-1 and TRBJ1-2; 9 bases are a match to TRBD1. The CDR3 DNA reads TGCAGCGGAGGGACAGGGACCTCAAGTGGCTACACCTTC. Amino acids: CSGGTGTSSGYTF.